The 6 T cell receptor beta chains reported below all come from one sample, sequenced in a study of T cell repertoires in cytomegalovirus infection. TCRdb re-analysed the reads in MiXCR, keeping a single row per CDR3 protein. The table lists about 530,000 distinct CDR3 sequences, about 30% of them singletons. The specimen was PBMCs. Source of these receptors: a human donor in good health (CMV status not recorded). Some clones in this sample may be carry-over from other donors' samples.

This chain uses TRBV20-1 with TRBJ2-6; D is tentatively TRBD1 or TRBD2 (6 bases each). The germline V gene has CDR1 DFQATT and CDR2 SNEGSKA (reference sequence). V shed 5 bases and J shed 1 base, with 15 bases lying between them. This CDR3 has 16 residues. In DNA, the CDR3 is TGCAGTGCTCCCGGGGGCGTAGGGTCTGGGGCCAACGTCCTGACTTTC. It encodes CSAPGGVGSGANVLTF.

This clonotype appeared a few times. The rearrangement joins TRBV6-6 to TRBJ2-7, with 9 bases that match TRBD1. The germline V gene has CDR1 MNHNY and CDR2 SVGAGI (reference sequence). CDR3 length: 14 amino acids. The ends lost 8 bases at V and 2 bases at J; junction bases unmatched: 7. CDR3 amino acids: CASASGQGTYEQYF. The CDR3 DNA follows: TGTGCCAGCGCTTCGGGACAGGGCACCTACGAGCAGTACTTC.

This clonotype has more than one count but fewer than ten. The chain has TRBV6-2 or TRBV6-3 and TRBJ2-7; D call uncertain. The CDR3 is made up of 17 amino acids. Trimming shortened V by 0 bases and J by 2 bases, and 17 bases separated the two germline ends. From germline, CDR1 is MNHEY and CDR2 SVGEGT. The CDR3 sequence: CASSYSRPSPKTYEQYF. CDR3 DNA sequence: TGTGCCAGCAGTTACTCGAGGCCGAGTCCAAAGACCTACGAGCAGTACTTC.

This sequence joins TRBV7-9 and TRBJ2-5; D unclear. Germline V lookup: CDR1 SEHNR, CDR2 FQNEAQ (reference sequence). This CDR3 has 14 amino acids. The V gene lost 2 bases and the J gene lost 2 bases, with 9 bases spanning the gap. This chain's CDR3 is CASSLLGEQETQYF. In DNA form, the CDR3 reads TGTGCCAGCAGCTTATTAGGAGAACAAGAGACCCAGTACTTC.

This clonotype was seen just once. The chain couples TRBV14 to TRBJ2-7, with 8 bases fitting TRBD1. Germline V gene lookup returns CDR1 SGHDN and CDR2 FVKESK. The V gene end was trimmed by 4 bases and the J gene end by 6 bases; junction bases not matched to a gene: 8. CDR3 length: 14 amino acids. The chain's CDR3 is CASSPRQGPLEQYF. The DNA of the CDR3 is TGTGCCAGCAGCCCTAGACAGGGGCCCCTCGAGCAGTACTTC.

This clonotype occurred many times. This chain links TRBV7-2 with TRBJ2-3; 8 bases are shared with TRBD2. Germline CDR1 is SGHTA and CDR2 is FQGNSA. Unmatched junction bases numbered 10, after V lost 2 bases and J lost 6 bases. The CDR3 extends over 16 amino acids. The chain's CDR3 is CASSLLGLAGVDTQYF. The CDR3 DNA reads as TGTGCCAGCAGCTTACTCGGACTAGCAGGGGTGGATACGCAGTATTTT.